The rows below give T cell receptor beta chains drawn from one sample of a study of blood T cell repertoires in COVID-19. Profiled with immunoSEQ multiplex PCR; TCRdb holds only in-frame clones, not every one. This table has some 490,000 clones, approximately 90% appearing once. Sequenced sample: PBMCs or T cells enriched from blood (not recorded which). These receptors originate from a woman aged 55-75 years who had recovered from COVID-19. Each CDR3 is given with its conserved first and last residue. A D gene is named only where the DNA matches it firmly. Where a row states a size, it is once, few, many or the class of an expanded clone; other rows omit it.

v_gene	d_gene	j_gene	abundance	CDR3aa	CDR3nt
TRBV24-1	TRBD1	TRBJ2-7	-	CATSDPGQGTDEQYF	TGTGCCACCAGTGATCCGGGACAGGGTACCGACGAGCAGTACTTC
TRBV4-1	-	TRBJ2-3	-	CASSQVWDTNTDTQYF	TGCGCCAGCAGCCAAGTTTGGGACACGAACACAGATACGCAGTATTTT
TRBV6-6	TRBD1	TRBJ1-5	-	CASSYSGGGGGQPQHF	TGTGCCAGCAGTTACTCAGGAGGGGGCGGTGGTCAGCCCCAGCATTTT
TRBV5-1	-	TRBJ2-1	once	CASSSTGSSYNEQFF	TGCGCCAGCAGCTCGACAGGCAGCTCCTACAATGAGCAGTTCTTC
TRBV6-5	-	TRBJ1-5	-	CASRQTGLKNQPQHF	TGTGCCAGCAGGCAGACAGGTTTAAAGAACCAGCCCCAGCATTTT
TRBV2	-	TRBJ1-2	once	CASSRGTNYGYTF	TGTGCCAGCAGTAGGGGTACTAACTATGGCTACACCTTC
TRBV20-1	-	TRBJ1-2	few	CYTETNYGYTF	TGCTATACAGAAACCAACTATGGCTACACCTTC
TRBV20-1	-	TRBJ2-7	-	CSINEQYF	TGCAGTATCAACGAGCAGTACTTC
TRBV7-9	-	TRBJ2-1	-	CASSAGQFSYNEQFF	TGTGCCAGCAGCGCCGGACAGTTCTCCTACAATGAGCAGTTCTTC
TRBV30	-	TRBJ1-2	-	CAWSSGGTLLYGYTF	TGTGCCTGGAGTTCGGGGGGAACGCTCCTCTATGGCTACACCTTC
TRBV5-1	-	TRBJ2-7	-	CASSLDRPSYEQYF	TGCGCCAGCAGCTTGGACAGGCCCTCCTACGAGCAGTACTTC
TRBV2	TRBD2	TRBJ2-5	-	CASSEGTREQETQYF	TGTGCCAGCAGTGAAGGGACTAGGGAGCAAGAGACCCAGTACTTC
TRBV15	-	TRBJ2-1	-	CATSRVDREQFF	TGTGCCACCAGCAGAGTTGACAGAGAGCAGTTCTTC
TRBV2	TRBD1	TRBJ2-3	-	CASSFRDRSTDTQYF	TGTGCCAGCAGTTTCAGGGACAGAAGCACAGATACGCAGTATTTT
TRBV4-1	-	TRBJ1-2	-	CASSQSPGENYGYTF	TGCGCCAGCAGCCAATCACCAGGGGAGAACTATGGCTACACCTTC
TRBV5-6	-	TRBJ2-3	-	CASSLYGRDTQYF	TGTGCCAGCAGCCTCTATGGGAGAGATACGCAGTATTTT
TRBV6-5	-	TRBJ2-2	-	CASSYAGRTGELFF	TGTGCCAGCAGTTACGCGGGTCGAACCGGGGAGCTGTTTTTT
TRBV19	-	TRBJ2-5	-	CASSLSLQETQYF	TGTGCCAGTAGTCTAAGCCTACAAGAGACCCAGTACTTC
TRBV19	-	TRBJ2-5	-	CASSRVGRMGETQYF	TGTGCCAGTAGTCGGGTAGGGAGGATGGGAGAGACCCAGTACTTC
TRBV11-3	TRBD2	TRBJ2-3	-	CASRGLAGVDTQYF	TGTGCCAGCAGGGGACTAGCGGGGGTGGATACGCAGTATTTT
TRBV2	TRBD2	TRBJ2-3	-	CASSGTSGGRTDTQYF	TGTGCCAGCAGTGGGACTAGCGGGGGGCGCACAGATACGCAGTATTTT
TRBV7-8	-	TRBJ2-1	few	CASSLGQFSYNEQFF	TGTGCCAGCAGCTTAGGACAGTTCTCCTACAATGAGCAGTTCTTC
TRBV7-9	TRBD2	TRBJ2-1	-	CASGLAYEQFF	TGTGCCAGCGGACTAGCGTATGAGCAGTTCTTC
TRBV28	TRBD1	TRBJ2-3	once	CASQGGYQSTDTQYF	TGTGCCAGCCAAGGGGGCTACCAATCCACAGATACGCAGTATTTT
TRBV11-3	TRBD1	TRBJ1-4	once	CASSQGTVQLSTNEKLFF	TGTGCCAGCAGCCAGGGGACAGTCCAGCTTTCAACTAATGAAAAACTGTTTTTT
TRBV7-2	-	TRBJ1-3	-	CASSFPGGGNTIYF	TGTGCCAGCAGCTTCCCCGGAGGCGGAAACACCATATATTTT
TRBV30	-	TRBJ1-4	-	CAWSYSRESNEKLFF	TGTGCCTGGAGTTACTCCAGGGAATCTAATGAAAAACTGTTTTTT
TRBV29-1	TRBD2	TRBJ2-1	few	CSVASGGANEQFF	TGCAGCGTCGCTAGCGGGGGGGCGAATGAGCAGTTCTTC
TRBV7-9	-	TRBJ1-2	-	CASSAPGLDGYTF	TGTGCCAGCAGTGCCCCAGGGTTGGATGGCTACACCTTC
TRBV2	TRBD1	TRBJ1-6	few	CASSPNSLPGTGYSPLHF	TGTGCCAGCAGTCCGAACTCCCTTCCGGGGACAGGATATTCACCCCTCCACTTT
TRBV10-3	TRBD2	TRBJ2-7	-	CAISERTSGGAGSNEQYF	TGTGCCATCAGTGAGCGGACTAGCGGGGGGGCAGGATCCAACGAGCAGTACTTC
TRBV19	-	TRBJ2-5	-	CASSIARGRGETQYF	TGTGCCAGTAGTATAGCAAGGGGTAGGGGAGAGACCCAGTACTTC
TRBV15	-	TRBJ2-7	-	CATSSQQKVPYEQYF	TGTGCCACCAGCAGTCAACAGAAGGTTCCCTACGAGCAGTACTTC
TRBV27	-	TRBJ1-4	-	CASSLWAGNEKLFF	TGTGCCAGCAGTTTATGGGCGGGTAATGAAAAACTGTTTTTT
TRBV5-1	TRBD1	TRBJ1-4	once	CASSLVGTGVEKLFF	TGCGCCAGCAGCTTGGTGGGGACAGGAGTAGAAAAACTGTTTTTT
TRBV6-5	-	TRBJ1-2	-	CATKDSQNYGYTF	TGTGCCACAAAGGACAGTCAGAACTATGGCTACACCTTC
TRBV6-5	-	TRBJ1-5	-	CANDGYQPQHF	TGTGCCAACGACGGGTATCAGCCCCAGCATTTT
TRBV27	-	TRBJ1-6	-	CASSWGGRDSPLHF	TGTGCCAGCAGTTGGGGGGGGCGGGATTCACCCCTCCACTTT
TRBV14	-	TRBJ1-1	-	CASSPREGNTEAFF	TGTGCCAGCAGCCCCCGGGAGGGGAACACTGAAGCTTTCTTT
TRBV5-1	TRBD1	TRBJ2-2	-	CASSLRTGEIHGELFF	TGCGCCAGCAGCCTCCGGACAGGGGAGATACACGGGGAGCTGTTTTTT
TRBV3-1/TRBV3-2	-	TRBJ1-1	-	CASSLRVGNTEAFF	TGTGCCAGCAGCCTCAGGGTGGGTAACACTGAAGCTTTCTTT
TRBV6-2/TRBV6-3	TRBD2	TRBJ2-1	-	CASSPHLAGDTNEQFF	TGTGCCAGCAGTCCACATCTAGCGGGGGATACCAATGAGCAGTTCTTC
TRBV2	-	TRBJ2-2	-	CATTNTGELFF	TGTGCCACTACGAACACCGGGGAGCTGTTTTTT
TRBV19	TRBD1	TRBJ1-6	-	CASSSRRGNSPLHF	TGTGCCAGTAGTTCCCGCAGGGGGAATTCACCCCTCCACTTT
TRBV11-2	TRBD2	TRBJ2-7	-	CATHSGRAYEQYF	TGTGCCACGCACAGCGGGAGGGCCTACGAGCAGTACTTC
TRBV10-3	-	TRBJ1-5	once	CAISGGGITGNQPQHF	TGTGCCATCAGTGGTGGAGGTATCACGGGCAATCAGCCCCAGCATTTT
TRBV5-1	-	TRBJ2-7	-	CASSLTGQLSEQYF	TGCGCCAGCAGCTTGACAGGGCAGCTATCCGAGCAGTACTTC
TRBV5-1	-	TRBJ1-2	-	CASSLPGYGYTF	TGCGCCAGCAGCTTACCGGGCTATGGCTACACCTTC
TRBV3-1/TRBV3-2	-	TRBJ1-4	-	CASSRLGGIREKLFF	TGTGCCAGCAGCCGGCTTGGAGGAATTAGGGAAAAACTGTTTTTT
TRBV7-6	-	TRBJ2-3	-	CASSLRVLFTDTQYF	TGTGCCAGCAGCTTGAGGGTTTTATTCACAGATACGCAGTATTTT
TRBV11-2	TRBD1	TRBJ2-3	once	CASSPSGGTGAADTQYF	TGTGCCAGCAGCCCCTCTGGGGGGACAGGGGCCGCAGATACGCAGTATTTT
TRBV19	-	TRBJ1-2	-	CASSIALGGNYGYTF	TGTGCCAGTAGTATAGCCCTCGGGGGGAACTATGGCTACACCTTC
TRBV12-5	-	TRBJ2-3	-	CASGFGVSTDTQYF	TGTGCTAGTGGTTTTGGAGTCAGCACAGATACGCAGTATTTT
TRBV12-3/TRBV12-4	-	TRBJ1-1	-	CASSPQVGTEAFF	TGTGCCAGCAGTCCCCAAGTCGGGACTGAAGCTTTCTTT
TRBV7-2	-	TRBJ1-6	-	CASSHYNSPLHF	TGTGCCAGCAGCCACTATAATTCACCCCTCCACTTT
TRBV5-4	-	TRBJ1-2	-	CASSFTGVLYGYTF	TGTGCCAGCAGCTTCACAGGTGTTCTCTATGGCTACACCTTC
TRBV15	-	TRBJ2-5	-	CAVRANQETQYF	TGTGCCGTACGTGCTAACCAAGAGACCCAGTACTTC
TRBV6-5	-	TRBJ1-4	-	CASSYWGPATNEKLFF	TGTGCCAGCAGTTACTGGGGGCCAGCAACTAATGAAAAACTGTTTTTT
TRBV7-2	-	TRBJ1-4	-	CASSLRPGRTNEKLFF	TGTGCCAGCAGCTTACGCCCGGGGAGGACTAATGAAAAACTGTTTTTT
TRBV19	-	TRBJ1-2	-	CASSTGGNYGYTF	TGTGCCAGTAGTACCGGGGGGAACTATGGCTACACCTTC